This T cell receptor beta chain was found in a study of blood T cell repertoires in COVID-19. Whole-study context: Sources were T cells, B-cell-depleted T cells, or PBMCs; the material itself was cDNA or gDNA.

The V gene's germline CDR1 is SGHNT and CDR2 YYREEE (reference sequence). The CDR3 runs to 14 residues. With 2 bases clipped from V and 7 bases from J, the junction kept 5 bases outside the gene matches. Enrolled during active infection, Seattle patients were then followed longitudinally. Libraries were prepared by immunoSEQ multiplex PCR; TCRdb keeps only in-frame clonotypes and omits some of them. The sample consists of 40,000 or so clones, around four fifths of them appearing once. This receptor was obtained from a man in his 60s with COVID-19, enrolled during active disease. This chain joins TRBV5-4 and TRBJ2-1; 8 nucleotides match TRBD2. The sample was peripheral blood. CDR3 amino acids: CASSLGGGRNEQFF. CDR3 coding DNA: TGTGCCAGCAGCTTAGGAGGCGGGAGGAATGAGCAGTTCTTC.